This TCR beta chain came from a study of T cells in Graves' hyperthyroidism and ophthalmopathy. Study as a whole: Specimen type is peripheral blood, collected at initial diagnosis prior to any treatment.

Patients showing uncontrolled infection, other autoimmune disease, pregnancy or lactation were ineligible. Amplification of TCR beta CDR3 regions used RNA as the template. RT-PCR in the first round (using the HTBI primer set) targeted the TCR CDR3. Using its own MiXCR run on the multiplex PCR reads, TCRdb lists one record per CDR3 protein. Of roughly 560,000 distinct CDR3 sequences listed, approximately 14% are singletons. Trimming took 6 bases from V and 5 from J; bases not matched to a gene: 12. The CDR3 runs 17 residues. The germline CDR1 and CDR2 sequences are MNHNS and SASEGT. This chain connects TRBV6-1 to TRBJ2-5, with 13 bases that match TRBD2. The source of this sequence is a woman aged 40 to 55 with Graves' ophthalmopathy. Material for sequencing was blood. In DNA, the CDR3 is TGTGCCAGCAGAGGACTAGCGGGAGTTAACGCCGGGGAGACCCAGTACTTC. Its translation: CASRGLAGVNAGETQYF.